Listed here are 3 T cell receptor beta chains from one sample, sequenced in a study of cytomegalovirus exposure and HLA in healthy donors. PCR used 60 Vbeta primers and 13 Jbeta primers. TCRdb keeps only in-frame clones here, not all; method: immunoSEQ multiplex PCR. The sample lists 100,000 to 150,000 clones, around 81% seen once, with about 0.75% in the top ten. The sample was PBMCs. All receptors derive from a man younger than 30 in good health and CMV-seronegative.

J is TRBJ2-5 and V is TRBV5-4; TRBD1 matches 10 bases. Germline V CDR1 and CDR2: SGHNT, YYREEE (reference sequence). The CDR3 runs to 16 residues. The ends lost 4 bases at V and 5 bases at J; junction bases unmatched: 11. CDR3 nucleotides: TGTGCCAGCAGCGCCGCCAAGACAGGGGGCGCGGAGACCCAGTACTTC. Translating it yields CASSAAKTGGAETQYF.

The genes are TRBV5-1 and TRBJ1-2; TRBD1 agrees at 8 bases. Germline trimming cut 2 bases from V and 4 bases from J; bases unmatched to any gene: 7. CDR3 size: 15 residues. Germline V gene lookup returns CDR1 SGHRS and CDR2 YFSETQ. In DNA, the CDR3 is TGCGCCAGCAGCTTTGCGACAGGGGTCCTCTATGGCTACACCTTC. Its translation: CASSFATGVLYGYTF.

V gene TRBV19 combines with J gene TRBJ1-5; TRBD1 might be the D (6 bases). Germline CDR1 is LNHDA and CDR2 is SQIVND (reference sequence). CDR3 size: 15 residues. Trimming stripped 5 bases from V and 0 bases from J, with 11 bases between. CDR3: CASSAQGNSNQPQHF. In DNA, the CDR3 is TGTGCCAGTAGTGCCCAGGGGAATAGCAATCAGCCCCAGCATTTT.